This T cell receptor beta chain came from a study of CD8 T cells in Susac syndrome. Germline lookup yields CDR1 SGHRS and CDR2 YFSETQ. CDR3 length equals 14 residues. Trimming took off 4 bases at V and 0 bases at J, with 11 bases between the two ends. Random hexamers primed reverse transcription of about 0.45 to 1 ug RNA. TCRdb ran MiXCR on the immunoSEQ multiplex PCR reads and lists one entry per CDR3 protein. Of roughly 120,000 distinct CDR3 sequences in the sample, 90% to 95% were seen once. The receptor's source is a human donor in good health. The sequencing sample was made of CD4+ T cells from PBMCs. V is TRBV5-1 and J is TRBJ2-7; TRBD1 might be the D (5 bases). CDR3 amino acids: CASSPDSDSYEQYF. CDR3 in DNA: TGCGCCAGCAGCCCCGACAGCGACTCCTACGAGCAGTACTTC.